One and the same sample provided the 23 T cell receptor beta chains below, sequenced in a study of blood T cell repertoires in COVID-19. The assay was immunoSEQ multiplex PCR, and TCRdb's table has in-frame clones only and misses some. The sample shows around 77,000 clones, approximately 90% of them seen only once. The sample comprised peripheral blood. The receptors were sampled from a woman in her sixties with active COVID-19.

V usage is TRBV6-5 and J usage is TRBJ1-4; possible D gene TRBD1, 5 bases. CDR1 is MNHEY, CDR2 SVGAGI, per germline. The CDR3 runs 14 residues. V lost 8 bases and J lost 4, with 14 bases in between. The DNA of the CDR3 is TGTGCCAGCCAACGGGGGGGGAATAATGAAAAACTGTTTTTT. Translating gives CASQRGGNNEKLFF.

The chain employs TRBV4-2 and TRBJ1-6; 8 bases are shared with TRBD1. The CDR3 length is 14 residues. Germline V gives CDR1 LGHNA, CDR2 YNFKEQ. V shed 4 bases and J 7 bases; nucleotides not matched to a gene: 3. This CDR3 reads CASSRRQGNSPLHF. The CDR3 nucleotides read TGTGCCAGCAGCCGAAGACAGGGGAATTCACCCCTCCACTTT.

V usage is TRBV5-4 and J usage is TRBJ2-4, with 15 bases matching TRBD2. V lost 4 bases, J lost 3 bases, and 8 bases stayed unmatched. The CDR3 spans 18 residues. Per germline, CDR1 SGHNT and CDR2 YYREEE (reference sequence). For the CDR3, the DNA is TGTGCCAGCAGCACGGGACTAGCGGGAGGTCTGGGCAAAAACATTCAGTACTTC. It codes for CASSTGLAGGLGKNIQYF.

The chain couples TRBV6-2 or TRBV6-3 to TRBJ2-1; D not resolved. CDR3 size: 16 residues. Germline values: CDR1 MNHEY, CDR2 SVGEGT. V lost 4 bases, J lost 0 bases, and 13 bases lay in between. The CDR3 region is CASSSWSQSSYNEQFF. The CDR3 DNA reads TGTGCCAGCAGTTCTTGGAGCCAAAGCTCCTACAATGAGCAGTTCTTC.

This clone occurred once. This chain joins TRBV7-8 and TRBJ2-1, with 9 bases fitting TRBD2. J lost 3 bases, V lost 1 base, and 4 bases had no gene match. This CDR3 contains 16 residues. Germline lookup yields CDR1 SGHVS and CDR2 FQNEAQ. This chain's CDR3 is CASSLVASGIYNEQFF. Here the CDR3 DNA reads TGTGCCAGCAGCTTAGTTGCTAGCGGGATCTACAATGAGCAGTTCTTC.

This sequence joins TRBV5-5 and TRBJ2-7; D is unclear. The CDR3 runs to 14 residues. Germline CDR1 and CDR2: SGHKS and YYEKEE (reference sequence). V was trimmed by 4 bases and J by 6 bases, leaving 17 bases between them. This chain's CDR3 is CASSLSPIGGEQYF. The CDR3 DNA follows: TGTGCCAGCAGCCTCTCCCCCATCGGTGGCGAGCAGTACTTC.

Here the CDR3 DNA reads TGTGCCAGCAGCCGCTACCCGCAGGGAGGCCACACGGCCAAAAACATTCAGTACTTC. Protein: CASSRYPQGGHTAKNIQYF. The rearrangement joins TRBV7-8 to TRBJ2-4, with a weak D call TRBD2 (6 bases). The germline V gene encodes CDR1 SGHVS and CDR2 FQNEAQ. V was clipped by 5 bases and J by 1 base, with 24 bases between them. The CDR3 consists of 19 residues.

The J gene is TRBJ2-1, the V gene TRBV4-1; 9 positions match TRBD2. With 1 base clipped from V and 2 bases from J, the junction kept 12 bases outside the gene matches. The CDR3 has 19 residues. CDR1 and CDR2 from the germline V gene are MGHRA and YSYEKL. CDR3 amino acids: CASSQVGTSSPRTYNEQFF. CDR3 coding DNA: TGCGCCAGCAGCCAAGTGGGGACTAGCTCACCCAGAACCTACAATGAGCAGTTCTTC.

This clone is a singleton in its sample. V is TRBV5-6 and J is TRBJ2-7; 7 bases are a match to TRBD1. The V gene end was trimmed by 2 bases and the J gene end by 3 bases; junction bases not matched to a gene: 5. The V gene's germline CDR1 is SGHDT and CDR2 YYEEEE. The CDR3 loop spans 14 amino acids. CDR3 region: CASSFQGDYYEQYF. In nucleotides, the CDR3 is TGTGCCAGCAGCTTCCAGGGGGATTACTACGAGCAGTACTTC.

The rearrangement links TRBV5-4 to TRBJ1-3, with TRBD1 identical over 8 bases. This CDR3 is 15 amino acids long. Trimming cost V 4 bases and J 4 bases; bases outside gene matches: 7. Per germline, CDR1 SGHNT and CDR2 YYREEE (reference sequence). CDR3 DNA sequence: TGTGCCAGCAGCATAGGACAGGGTTCGGGAAACACCATATATTTT. Amino acids: CASSIGQGSGNTIYF.

The chain carries TRBV18 and TRBJ1-1; perhaps TRBD1 as D (6 bases). This CDR3 spans 17 amino acids. CDR1 is KGHSH, CDR2 LQKENI, per germline. Trimming took off 3 bases at V and 5 bases at J, with 22 bases between the two ends. The CDR3 protein is CASSPQTRGARFTEAFF. Here the CDR3 DNA reads TGTGCCAGCTCACCGCAAACCAGGGGCGCGAGGTTTACTGAAGCTTTCTTT.

The chain joins TRBV12-5 to TRBJ2-3; 8 bases match TRBD1. Looked up from germline, CDR1 is LGHNT and CDR2 is FRNRAP. J gave up 3 bases and V 5 bases, and 7 bases lay outside the gene matches. The CDR3 runs 15 residues. The CDR3 region is CASGTGTGDTDTQYF. The CDR3 DNA sequence: TGTGCTAGTGGTACAGGGACAGGAGATACAGATACGCAGTATTTT.

This sequence joins TRBV15 and TRBJ1-1; D is unclear. Germline V gene sequence: CDR1 LNHNV, CDR2 YYDKDF (reference sequence). This CDR3 spans 15 amino acids. Trimming removed 0 bases at V and 0 bases at J, with 8 bases between. The chain's CDR3 is CATSRDGRVNTEAFF. The CDR3 bases are TGTGCCACCAGCAGAGATGGGAGGGTGAACACTGAAGCTTTCTTT.

The chain carries TRBV4-1 and TRBJ2-1, with 7 bases fitting TRBD2. The J segment lost 7 bases and the V segment lost 4 bases, leaving 10 bases of the junction unmatched. Per the germline V gene, CDR1 is MGHRA and CDR2 is YSYEKL. The CDR3 sequence is 15 residues long. The CDR3 sequence is CASSPGLGFDNEQFF. The CDR3 bases are TGCGCCAGCAGCCCAGGACTAGGTTTCGATAATGAGCAGTTCTTC.

This clone appeared once. The CDR3 region has the DNA TGTGCCAGCAGCATGACGGGCCTTAAGGGGGATACGCAGTATTTT. This gives the protein CASSMTGLKGDTQYF. This chain joins TRBV7-2 and TRBJ2-3; perhaps TRBD1 as D (5 bases). The CDR3 sequence is 15 residues long. The V end was cut by 5 bases, the J end by 6 bases, with 18 bases between. CDR1 SGHTA and CDR2 FQGNSA come from the germline V gene.

V is TRBV28 and J is TRBJ2-1; 8 nucleotides agree with TRBD2. Germline trimming cut 8 bases from V and 5 bases from J; bases unmatched to any gene: 11. CDR1 is MDHEN and CDR2 is SYDVKM in the germline V gene. The CDR3 has 15 amino acids. Here the CDR3 DNA reads TGTGCCAGCCAAGCGGGAGCCCAGGGACACAATGAGCAGTTCTTC. Its translation is CASQAGAQGHNEQFF.

This chain links TRBV16 with TRBJ2-1, with a tentative D call TRBD2 (5 bases). The germline V gene has CDR1 KGHSY and CDR2 FQNENV. V was clipped by 2 bases and J by 0 bases, with 14 bases between them. The CDR3 contains 17 residues. In nucleotides, the CDR3 is TGTGCCAGCAGCCAACGTTCCAGCGGAAGCTCCTACAATGAGCAGTTCTTC. Protein product: CASSQRSSGSSYNEQFF.

V and J are TRBV19 and TRBJ1-5; TRBD1 agrees at 7 bases. This CDR3 spans 17 amino acids. The germline CDR1 and CDR2 sequences are LNHDA and SQIVND (reference sequence). The J segment lost 3 bases and the V segment lost 3 bases, leaving 11 bases of the junction unmatched. The CDR3 spells CASSIHVGDSVNQPQHF. CDR3 in DNA: TGTGCCAGTAGTATCCACGTCGGGGACAGCGTCAATCAGCCCCAGCATTTT.

This clone was detected a few times. The genes are TRBV7-9 and TRBJ2-7, with D uncertain. CDR1 SEHNR and CDR2 FQNEAQ come from the germline V gene (reference sequence). V was cut by 5 bases and J by 4 bases, with 15 bases left in between. CDR3 size: 14 residues. DNA of the CDR3: TGTGCCAGCAGCCAAGGCGGAGAGGAGTACGAGCAGTACTTC. Protein product: CASSQGGEEYEQYF. The full variable domain, with the rest looked up from reference TRBV7-9 and TRBJ2-7, is DTGVSQNPRHKITKRGQNVTFRCDPISEHNRLYWYRQTLGQGPEFLTYFQNEAQLEKSRLLSDRFSAERPKGSFSTLEIQRTEQGDSAMYLCASSQGGEEYEQYFGPGTRLTVT.

This chain joins TRBV6-5 and TRBJ1-5, with 7 positions matching TRBD1. Germline values: CDR1 MNHEY, CDR2 SVGAGI. The CDR3 contains 13 residues. J was trimmed by 6 bases and V by 6 bases; bases with no gene match: 5. The CDR3 sequence: CASRGTVGQPQHF. The DNA of the CDR3 is TGTGCCAGCAGGGGGACAGTGGGTCAGCCCCAGCATTTT.

The rearrangement joins TRBV9 to TRBJ2-3, with 9 positions matching TRBD2. The trim removed 0 bases at V and 6 bases at J, leaving 8 bases unmatched. The CDR3 extends over 16 amino acids. Germline values: CDR1 SGDLS, CDR2 YYNGEE. The CDR3 bases are TGTGCCAGCAGCGTAGGGATAGCGGGAGTCGGGGATACGCAGTATTTT. It translates to CASSVGIAGVGDTQYF.

This chain connects TRBV28 to TRBJ2-5; perhaps TRBD1 as D (6 bases). V was clipped by 5 bases and J by 4 bases, with 17 bases between them. Germline V gene lookup returns CDR1 MDHEN and CDR2 SYDVKM. The CDR3 is 15 residues long. The CDR3 DNA reads TGTGCCAGCAGTCTCCCCACCGGGACAACAGAGACCCAGTACTTC. The encoded protein is CASSLPTGTTETQYF.

J is TRBJ1-1 and V is TRBV5-6, with D uncertain. There are 13 residues in the CDR3. The V and J ends lost 3 bases and 0 bases respectively, with 6 bases between them. Germline CDR1 is SGHDT and CDR2 is YYEEEE. For the CDR3, the DNA is TGTGCCAGCAGCTCCAAAATGAACACTGAAGCTTTCTTT. Its protein is CASSSKMNTEAFF.